Below are 26 T cell receptor beta chains sequenced from a single sample in a study of identical twins. TCRdb independently ran MiXCR on the 5' RACE reads; one entry per CDR3 protein. There are 500,000 to 650,000 distinct CDR3 sequences in the sample; approximately 20% occur only once, and approximately 0.48% lies in the top ten. The sample was also reused in another study, on yellow fever vaccine responses in identical twins.

Sample: CD4+ T cells sorted from blood. The source of these receptors is a woman between 18 and 29 years old in good health.

This clonotype has a handful of counts. This chain links TRBV20-1 with TRBJ2-3; 8 nucleotides line up with TRBD2. This CDR3 spans 15 amino acids. Trimming cost V 3 bases and J 0 bases; bases outside gene matches: 5. The germline V gene has CDR1 DFQATT and CDR2 SNEGSKA (reference sequence). CDR3: CSASAGGGSTDTQYF. The CDR3 DNA reads TGCAGTGCTAGTGCGGGGGGAGGTAGCACAGATACGCAGTATTTT.

This clonotype was observed many times. The genes are TRBV12-3 or TRBV12-4 and TRBJ2-1, with TRBD2 matching over 9 bases. Trimming took 6 bases from V and 5 from J; bases not matched to a gene: 5. The CDR3 contains 14 residues. The CDR3 bases are TGTGCCAGCAGCCCCAGACTAGCGGACAATGAGCAGTTCTTC. This translates into CASSPRLADNEQFF.

This rearrangement joins TRBV12-3 or TRBV12-4 to TRBJ2-2; no clear D gene. The germline V and J ends were trimmed by 5 bases and 3 bases, with 10 bases remaining between them. The CDR3 is made up of 14 amino acids. The CDR3 spells CASSQPRDTGELFF. The CDR3 bases are TGTGCCAGCAGTCAGCCACGGGACACCGGGGAGCTGTTTTTT.

The chain recombines TRBV6-1 with TRBJ1-1; 9 bases map to TRBD1. The CDR3 is 16 residues long. The trim removed 7 bases at V and 5 bases at J, leaving 14 bases unmatched. Germline values: CDR1 MNHNS, CDR2 SASEGT. CDR3 loop: CASTQRGTGLGTEAFF. The CDR3 DNA is TGTGCCAGCACCCAACGGGGGACAGGGCTGGGTACTGAAGCTTTCTTT.

The genes are TRBV11-1 and TRBJ2-4; D is unclear. The CDR3 consists of 16 residues. V was trimmed by 3 bases and J by 0 bases, leaving 12 bases between them. Germline assignment: CDR1 SGHAT and CDR2 FQDESV (reference sequence). CDR3 sequence: CASSFTGDRAKNIQYF. DNA for the CDR3: TGTGCCAGCAGCTTCACCGGAGACCGAGCCAAAAACATTCAGTACTTC.

The chain has TRBV6-1 and TRBJ1-5, with TRBD1 identical over 10 bases. The CDR3 is 17 residues long. Germline assignment: CDR1 MNHNS and CDR2 SASEGT. V lost 6 bases to trimming and J lost 4 bases; unmatched junction nucleotides: 12. CDR3 sequence (DNA): TGTGCCAGCAGAGATAGGCCTGGGACAGGGGCTAATCAGCCCCAGCATTTT. Encoded protein: CASRDRPGTGANQPQHF.

This chain links TRBV5-1 with TRBJ2-1, with 7 bases that match TRBD1. Germline V lookup: CDR1 SGHRS, CDR2 YFSETQ. With V trimmed by 1 base and J by 0 bases, 4 bases remained unmatched. The CDR3 runs to 16 residues. The CDR3 loop is CASSLNRGSSYNEQFF. The CDR3 DNA follows: TGCGCCAGCAGCTTGAACAGGGGTAGCTCCTACAATGAGCAGTTCTTC. Variable domain in full (rest from reference TRBV5-1 and TRBJ2-1): KAGVTQTPRYLIKTRGQQVTLSCSPISGHRSVSWYQQTPGQGLQFLFEYFSETQRNKGNFPGRFSGRQFSNSRSEMNVSTLELGDSALYLCASSLNRGSSYNEQFFGPGTRLTVL.

This chain joins TRBV4-1 and TRBJ2-1; 9 bases fit TRBD2. Germline CDR1 is MGHRA and CDR2 is YSYEKL. CDR3 length: 17 residues. V shed 4 bases, J shed 12 bases, and the junction held 19 bases outside the gene matches. Written as DNA, the CDR3 is TGCGCCAGCAGCCCTAGCGGTCTAGCGGGATTTGGCCGTGGGCAGTTCTTC. This encodes CASSPSGLAGFGRGQFF.

The J gene is TRBJ2-1, the V gene TRBV4-1; 16 bases are shared with TRBD2. The CDR3 is 16 residues long. Per germline, CDR1 MGHRA and CDR2 YSYEKL. J gave up 8 bases and V 2 bases, and 3 bases lay outside the gene matches. CDR3 loop: CASSQSGTSGGDEQFF. DNA for the CDR3: TGCGCCAGCAGCCAATCCGGGACTAGCGGGGGGGATGAGCAGTTCTTC.

The chain employs TRBV20-1 and TRBJ2-5; 9 nucleotides align to TRBD1. The V segment lost 5 bases and the J segment 1 base; nucleotides outside the gene matches: 8. The CDR3 sequence is 15 residues long. In germline, CDR1 is DFQATT, CDR2 SNEGSKA (reference sequence). The CDR3 DNA reads TGCAGTGCTTGCGATACAGGGGGCCTCCAAGAGACCCAGTACTTC. Encoded protein: CSACDTGGLQETQYF.

This clonotype was observed a handful of times. The DNA for the CDR3 is TGTGCCACCAGCTTACCCGGGACTAGCTACAATGAGCAGTTCTTC. Translated, it gives CATSLPGTSYNEQFF. The chain employs TRBV24-1 and TRBJ2-1, with 8 nucleotides matching TRBD2. CDR1 is KGHDR and CDR2 is SFDVKD in the germline V gene. V lost 7 bases, J lost 3 bases, and 7 bases stayed unmatched. The CDR3 spans 15 residues.

The chain recombines TRBV5-1 with TRBJ2-7; 8 bases are a match to TRBD1. Germline V gives CDR1 SGHRS, CDR2 YFSETQ. The junction had 5 bases not matched to a gene; V was cut back by 4 bases and J by 2 bases. The CDR3 has 14 residues. This chain's CDR3 is CASSPQGAPYEQYV. The CDR3, as DNA: TGCGCCAGCAGCCCGCAGGGGGCCCCCTACGAGCAGTACGTC.

In its sample, this clonotype was seen once. The chain couples TRBV24-1 to TRBJ2-6; possible D gene TRBD2, 5 bases. Trimming stripped 5 bases from V and 0 bases from J, with 10 bases between. In germline, CDR1 is KGHDR, CDR2 SFDVKD. The CDR3 consists of 16 residues. In nucleotides, the CDR3 is TGTGCCACCAGTGCGGGGAAGAACTCTGGGGCCAACGTCCTGACTTTC. It is translated as CATSAGKNSGANVLTF.

This clonotype has just one count. V usage is TRBV12-3 or TRBV12-4 and J usage is TRBJ1-1; a possible D gene is TRBD1 (5 bases). Trimming shortened V by 4 bases and J by 6 bases, and 15 bases separated the two germline ends. This CDR3 region has 14 residues. The CDR3 loop is CASSWGPRRPEAFF. In nucleotides, the CDR3 is TGTGCCAGCAGTTGGGGCCCCAGACGTCCTGAAGCTTTCTTT.

This clonotype has more than one count but fewer than ten. CDR3 loop: CASSDRDASEYF. The CDR3 nucleotides read TGTGCCAGCAGCGACAGGGACGCATCCGAGTACTTC. The chain recombines TRBV7-9 with TRBJ2-5, with TRBD1 identical over 7 bases. J lost 12 bases, V lost 5 bases, and 9 bases had no gene match. Germline V lookup: CDR1 SEHNR, CDR2 FQNEAQ (reference sequence). The CDR3 loop spans 12 amino acids. The full variable domain, completed using reference TRBV7-9 and TRBJ2-5, is DTGVSQNPRHKITKRGQNVTFRCDPISEHNRLYWYRQTLGQGPEFLTYFQNEAQLEKSRLLSDRFSAERPKGSFSTLEIQRTEQGDSAMYLCASSDRDASEYFGPGTRLLVL.

This clonotype was counted between two and nine times. The rearrangement uses TRBV12-3 or TRBV12-4 and TRBJ2-2, with D unclear. V was shortened by 9 bases and J by 3 bases, with 11 bases between the two germline ends. There are 13 residues in the CDR3. Written as DNA, the CDR3 is TGTGCCAGTAAGATTCGCGACACCGGGGAGCTGTTTTTT. This encodes CASKIRDTGELFF.

This clonotype has just a few counts. This chain connects TRBV2 to TRBJ2-5; weak D call: TRBD1 (5 bases). The germline V gene encodes CDR1 SNHLY and CDR2 FYNNEI. The CDR3 runs to 12 residues. V was trimmed by 7 bases and J by 4 bases, leaving 10 bases between them. CDR3 DNA sequence: TGTGCCAGCAATCCAGGGCCAGAGACCCAGTACTTC. The encoded protein is CASNPGPETQYF.

The V and J genes are TRBV20-1 and TRBJ2-7, with no clear D. The germline V gene encodes CDR1 DFQATT and CDR2 SNEGSKA (reference sequence). Trimming stripped 3 bases from V and 0 bases from J, with 15 bases between. This CDR3 has 15 residues. CDR3 amino acids: CSASALDSSSYEQYF. CDR3 nucleotide sequence: TGCAGTGCTAGTGCCCTAGATTCGAGCTCCTACGAGCAGTACTTC.

This sequence joins TRBV15 and TRBJ2-1; D unclear. The CDR3 runs 15 residues. V lost 0 bases and J lost 9, with 15 bases in between. CDR1 and CDR2 from the germline V gene are LNHNV and YYDKDF (reference sequence). The CDR3 sequence: CATSREGLSRAEQFF. In DNA form, the CDR3 reads TGTGCCACCAGCAGAGAAGGGCTAAGTCGTGCTGAGCAGTTCTTC.

The chain joins TRBV15 to TRBJ2-1; D call uncertain. The V gene's germline CDR1 is LNHNV and CDR2 YYDKDF (reference sequence). Trimming shortened V by 0 bases and J by 0 bases, and 9 bases separated the two germline ends. This CDR3 is built from 16 residues. CDR3 region: CATSRDSPSSYNEQFF. CDR3 nucleotides: TGTGCCACCAGCAGAGACTCCCCGAGCTCCTACAATGAGCAGTTCTTC.

This clonotype appeared a few times. This rearrangement joins TRBV20-1 to TRBJ1-5, with unresolved D. V was shortened by 6 bases and J by 2 bases, with 14 bases between the two germline ends. Germline V gene lookup returns CDR1 DFQATT and CDR2 SNEGSKA (reference sequence). The CDR3 spans 14 residues. CDR3: CSATGAEGNQPQHF. CDR3 coding DNA: TGCAGTGCCACTGGAGCAGAAGGCAATCAGCCCCAGCATTTT.

V usage is TRBV20-1 and J usage is TRBJ2-2; TRBD2 agrees at 7 bases. Unmatched junction bases numbered 7, after V lost 5 bases and J lost 4 bases. The CDR3 consists of 14 residues. Germline-derived CDR1 and CDR2 are DFQATT and SNEGSKA (reference sequence). The CDR3 loop is CSAFMRGTTGELFF. The CDR3 region has the DNA TGCAGTGCTTTTATGCGGGGGACCACCGGGGAGCTGTTTTTT.

V usage is TRBV12-3 or TRBV12-4 and J usage is TRBJ2-7, with D tentatively TRBD1 or TRBD2 (5 bases each). CDR3 length: 20 residues. The V end was cut by 6 bases, the J end by 0 bases, with 30 bases between. The CDR3 nucleotides are TGTGCCAGCAGGTCAGTTATCCGGGACGGCCGGGGCTCTTACTCCTACGAGCAGTACTTC. This translates into CASRSVIRDGRGSYSYEQYF.

This clonotype appeared a few times. V and J are TRBV10-3 and TRBJ2-7, with D possibly TRBD1 on 6 matching bases. The V end was cut by 7 bases, the J end by 5 bases, with 12 bases between. This CDR3 is 12 amino acids long. In germline, CDR1 is ENHRY, CDR2 SYGVKD. The CDR3 DNA reads TGTGCCATCAAACCGGACAGCAACGAGCAGTACTTC. Amino acids: CAIKPDSNEQYF.

J is TRBJ2-7 and V is TRBV5-1; weak D call: TRBD2 (5 bases). Germline CDR1 and CDR2: SGHRS and YFSETQ. The CDR3 is 16 amino acids. The ends were cut back, 3 bases at V and 0 bases at J, with 16 bases in the middle. The CDR3 DNA is TGCGCCAGCAGCTCCCTGGTGGCGGGTCGCTCCTACGAGCAGTACTTC. Residues: CASSSLVAGRSYEQYF.

The chain has TRBV12-3 or TRBV12-4 and TRBJ1-1; tentative D call: TRBD1 (5 bases). CDR3 length: 16 amino acids. Trimming pared 5 bases from V and 3 bases from J, leaving 19 bases between. The CDR3, as DNA: TGTGCCAGCAGTACCGGACGCCCAAGAGGGGACACTGAAGCTTTCTTT. Translating it yields CASSTGRPRGDTEAFF.